The text below deals with one T cell receptor beta chain. The record originates from a study of neurological immune-mediated disorders. TCRdb reprocessed the 5' RACE reads via MiXCR and lists one record per CDR3 protein. The table lists tens of thousands of distinct CDR3 sequences, 4.5% of them singletons, with under 7.5% in the top ten. Germline V gene data show CDR1 as SEHNR and CDR2 as FQNEAQ (reference sequence). CDR3 length equals 16 residues. The V gene lost 5 bases and the J gene lost 11 bases, with 24 bases spanning the gap. The receptor was isolated from a man aged 30 to 39 with multiple sclerosis. Sequenced: PBMCs. This chain uses TRBV7-9 with TRBJ1-4; perhaps TRBD1 as D (6 bases). CDR3 coding DNA: TGTGCCAGCAGCCCCCCCGGGATGGGGGGCAAGGGGAAACTGTTTTTT. Translation gives CASSPPGMGGKGKLFF.